This paragraph reports one TCR beta chain. The junction does not match germline at one end; this may be a read error. The CDR3 is 15 residues long. Germline CDR1 SSHAT, CDR2 FNYEAQ (reference sequence). This record belongs to a study of blood T cell repertoires in COVID-19. In the study overall: From T cells, B-cell-depleted T cells, or PBMCs came the material, which was cDNA or gDNA.

Some clones are missing from TCRdb's copy, which holds only in-frame ones; the method was immunoSEQ multiplex PCR. This sample carries around 200,000 clones, roughly 86% of them seen once, and the ten largest clones take 4.5% to 6.5%. The source material was PBMCs or T cells enriched from blood (not recorded which). The V call is TRBV7-7, the J call TRBJ2-5; D is unresolved. The source of this sequence is a man between 40 and 49 years old with acute COVID-19. CDR3 residues: CASSLDVTFQETQYF. Here the CDR3 DNA reads TGTGCTAGCAGCTTAGATGTGACTTTCCAAGAGACCCAGTACTTC.